This TCR beta chain appears in the sequencing data of a study of T cell repertoires in cytomegalovirus infection. This clonotype occurred a few times. V shed 6 bases, J shed 6 bases, and the junction held 7 bases outside the gene matches. This CDR3 has 14 amino acids. Germline V gene lookup returns CDR1 MNHNY and CDR2 SVGAGI (reference sequence). In TCRdb, the reads were re-called with MiXCR into one record per CDR3 protein. The sample records about 530,000 distinct CDR3 sequences, 26% being singletons. The sample comprised PBMCs. The chain employs TRBV6-6 and TRBJ2-1; 8 positions match TRBD2. The source of this sequence is a human donor in good health (CMV status not recorded). Some clones in this sample may be carry-over from other donors' samples. CDR3 sequence reads: CASRLAGIGNEQFF. CDR3 sequence (DNA): TGTGCCAGCAGGTTAGCGGGAATCGGCAATGAGCAGTTCTTC.